These T cell receptor beta chains were read from a single sample in a study of cytomegalovirus exposure and HLA in healthy donors. Libraries were prepared by immunoSEQ multiplex PCR; TCRdb keeps only in-frame clonotypes and omits some of them. The table records 110,000 or so clones, roughly 72% of them present only once. The source material was PBMCs. The receptor set was obtained from a woman in her thirties or forties in good health and CMV-seropositive. CDR3s include the opening cysteine and the closing phenylalanine or tryptophan. The D gene is left open where the match is weak. Only part of the rows carry a size: once, few, many, or a class if the clone is expanded.

>TRBV14|TRBJ2-1|NA|NA
TGTGCCAGCAGCCAACGCAGTGAGCAGTTCTTC
CASSQRSEQFF
>TRBV7-9|TRBJ2-3|NA|TRBD1
TGTGCCAGCAGCTTGGGACAGGGAGCAGATACGCAGTATTTT
CASSLGQGADTQYF
>TRBV7-8|TRBJ2-3|NA|TRBD2
TGTGCCAGCAGCTTCAGCGGGGGGTTCACAGATACGCAGTATTTT
CASSFSGGFTDTQYF
>TRBV19|TRBJ2-5|once|NA
TGTGCCAGTAGTACGTCGTTGGGACTGGGAGAGACCCAGTACTTC
CASSTSLGLGETQYF
>TRBV5-6|TRBJ2-1|NA|TRBD2
TGTGCCAGCAGCTTGGGGCTAGCGGGAGTAGCAAATGAGCAGTTCTTC
CASSLGLAGVANEQFF
>TRBV4-3|TRBJ1-2|NA|NA
TGCGCCAGCAGCCAAGATAGGGCGGGGAGCTATGGCTACACCTTC
CASSQDRAGSYGYTF
>TRBV11-1|TRBJ2-3|NA|TRBD1
TGTGCCAGCAGCTTAGTACCCCTCGGGACAGGGAACACAGATACGCAGTATTTT
CASSLVPLGTGNTDTQYF
>TRBV29-1|TRBJ1-2|NA|NA
TGCAGCGCCCCTGGATCGCGGGGCTACACCTTC
CSAPGSRGYTF
>TRBV13|TRBJ1-1|once|TRBD1
TGTGCCAGCGCTCGAAAGGGGGCTGACACTGAAGCTTTCTTT
CASARKGADTEAFF
>TRBV19|TRBJ1-5|NA|NA
TGTGCCAGTAGTATAGGGGGAGAGAATCAGCCCCAGCATTTT
CASSIGGENQPQHF
>TRBV13|TRBJ2-5|NA|TRBD1
TGTGCCAGCAGCTTAGGCCGTTTGCAGGGGGCTGGAGAGACCCAGTACTTC
CASSLGRLQGAGETQYF
>TRBV11-2|TRBJ2-5|NA|TRBD1
TGTGCCAGCAGCCAGGGGGCCCAAGAGACCCAGTACTTC
CASSQGAQETQYF
>TRBV15|TRBJ2-1|few|NA
TGTGCCACCAGCAGATCCGGGACTCTCTACAATGAGCAGTTCTTC
CATSRSGTLYNEQFF
>TRBV10-3|TRBJ2-1|few|NA
TGTGCCATCAGTGACAGCCCCAGGGATGAGCAGTTCTTC
CAISDSPRDEQFF
>TRBV6-1|TRBJ1-2|NA|TRBD1
TGTGCCAGCAGTACAGGGGGCGCAGGGTATGGCTACACCTTC
CASSTGGAGYGYTF
>TRBV4-1|TRBJ2-1|NA|NA
TGCGCCAGCAGCCAACCCCAGGGCCTAAGCTCCTACAATGAGCAGTTCTTC
CASSQPQGLSSYNEQFF
>TRBV7-3|TRBJ2-1|NA|NA
TGTGCCAGCAGCTTAAAACCCGGTAGGGGGAATGAGCAGTTCTTC
CASSLKPGRGNEQFF
>TRBV5-1|TRBJ2-7|NA|NA
TGCGCCAGCAGCTCACAGGGTCCCTCCTACGAGCAGTACTTC
CASSSQGPSYEQYF
>TRBV18|TRBJ2-7|NA|NA
TGTGCCAGCCGCACGGGGGGCGGGGAGCAGTACTTC
CASRTGGGEQYF
>TRBV11-2|TRBJ2-1|NA|NA
TGTGCCAGCACCCCCCAGGGACTGGACAATGAGCAGTTCTTC
CASTPQGLDNEQFF
>TRBV30|TRBJ1-1|NA|TRBD1
TGTGCCTGGGCCCTCCAGGGGGGAGACACTGAAGCTTTCTTT
CAWALQGGDTEAFF
>TRBV4-1|TRBJ1-4|NA|TRBD1
TGCGCCAGCAGCCCGGGACAGGGGGCTACTAATGAAGAACTGTTTTTT
CASSPGQGATNEELFF
>TRBV18|TRBJ1-4|NA|TRBD1
TGTGCCAGCTCACCCGACAGGGGGCGGGCTAATGAAAAACTGTTTTTT
CASSPDRGRANEKLFF
>TRBV5-6|TRBJ1-5|few|NA
TGTGCCAGCAGCTCCCGGACATTAGGTAATCAGCCCCAGCATTTT
CASSSRTLGNQPQHF
>TRBV9|TRBJ2-7|NA|TRBD2
TGTGCCAGCAGCGAACAGGGACTAGCGGGGTACGAGCAGTACTTC
CASSEQGLAGYEQYF
>TRBV19|TRBJ2-7|once|NA
TGTGCCAGTAGTATAGGGAGGGGATACGGGCAGTACTTC
CASSIGRGYGQYF
>TRBV11-3|TRBJ2-1|NA|TRBD2
TGTGCCAGCAGCCGACGACTAGCGGGAAGATTAAACTACAATGAGCAGTTCTTC
CASSRRLAGRLNYNEQFF
>TRBV14|TRBJ1-1|few|NA
TGTGCCAGCAGCCCCAACGGGATGAACACTGAAGCTTTCTTT
CASSPNGMNTEAFF
>TRBV4-1|TRBJ1-2|once|NA
TGCGCCAGCAGCCAAGATCTCGCAGGGGCCCGAGCTAACTATGGCTACACCTTC
CASSQDLAGARANYGYTF